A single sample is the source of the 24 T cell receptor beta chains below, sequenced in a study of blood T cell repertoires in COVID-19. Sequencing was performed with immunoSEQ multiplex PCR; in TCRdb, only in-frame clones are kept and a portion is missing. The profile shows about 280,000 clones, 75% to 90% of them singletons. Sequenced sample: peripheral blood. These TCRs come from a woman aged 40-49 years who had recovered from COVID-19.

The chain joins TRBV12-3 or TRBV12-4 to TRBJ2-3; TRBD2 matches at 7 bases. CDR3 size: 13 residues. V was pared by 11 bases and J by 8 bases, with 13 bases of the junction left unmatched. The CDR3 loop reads CAGSPQGGVTQYF. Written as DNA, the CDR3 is TGTGCCGGCTCCCCCCAGGGAGGGGTTACGCAGTATTTT.

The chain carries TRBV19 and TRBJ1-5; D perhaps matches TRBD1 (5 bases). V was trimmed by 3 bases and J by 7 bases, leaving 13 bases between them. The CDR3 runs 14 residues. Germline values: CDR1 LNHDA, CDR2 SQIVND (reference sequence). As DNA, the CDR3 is TGTGCCAGTAGTATGGGAGGGGAGCGGCAGCCCCAGCATTTT. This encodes CASSMGGERQPQHF.

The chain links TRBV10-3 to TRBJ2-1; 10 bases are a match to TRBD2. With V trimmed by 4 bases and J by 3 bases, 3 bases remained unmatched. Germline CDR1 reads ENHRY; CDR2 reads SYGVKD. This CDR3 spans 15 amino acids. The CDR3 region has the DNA TGTGCCATCAGTGGGACTAGCGGAGTCTACAATGAGCAGTTCTTC. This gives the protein CAISGTSGVYNEQFF.

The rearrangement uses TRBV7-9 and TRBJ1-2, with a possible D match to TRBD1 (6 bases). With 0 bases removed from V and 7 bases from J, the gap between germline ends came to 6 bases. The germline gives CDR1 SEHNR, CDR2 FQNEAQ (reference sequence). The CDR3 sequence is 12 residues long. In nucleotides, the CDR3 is TGTGCCAGCAGCTTAGCGGGGGCTGGCTACACCTTC. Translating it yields CASSLAGAGYTF. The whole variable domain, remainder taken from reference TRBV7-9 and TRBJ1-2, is DTGVSQNPRHKITKRGQNVTFRCDPISEHNRLYWYRQTLGQGPEFLTYFQNEAQLEKSRLLSDRFSAERPKGSFSTLEIQRTEQGDSAMYLCASSLAGAGYTFGSGTRLTVV.

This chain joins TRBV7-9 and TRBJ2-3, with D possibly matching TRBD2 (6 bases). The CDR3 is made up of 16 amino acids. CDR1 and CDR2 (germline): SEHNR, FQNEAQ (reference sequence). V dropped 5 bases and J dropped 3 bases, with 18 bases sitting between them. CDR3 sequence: CASSPTSRRGTDTQYF. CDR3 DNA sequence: TGTGCCAGCAGCCCTACTAGCCGTCGAGGAACAGATACGCAGTATTTT.

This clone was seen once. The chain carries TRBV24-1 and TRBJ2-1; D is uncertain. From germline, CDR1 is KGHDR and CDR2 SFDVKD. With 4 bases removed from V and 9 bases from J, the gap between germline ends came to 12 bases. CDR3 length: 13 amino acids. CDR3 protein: CATSDRNRFEQFF. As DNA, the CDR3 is TGTGCCACCAGTGACAGGAATAGGTTTGAGCAGTTCTTC.

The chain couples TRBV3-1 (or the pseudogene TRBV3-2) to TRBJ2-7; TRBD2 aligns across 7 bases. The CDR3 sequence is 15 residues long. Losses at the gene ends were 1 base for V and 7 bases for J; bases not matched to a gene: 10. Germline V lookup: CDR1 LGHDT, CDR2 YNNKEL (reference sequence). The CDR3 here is CASSQAGGTLGEQYF. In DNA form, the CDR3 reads TGTGCCAGCAGCCAAGCCGGGGGGACGTTGGGAGAGCAGTACTTC.

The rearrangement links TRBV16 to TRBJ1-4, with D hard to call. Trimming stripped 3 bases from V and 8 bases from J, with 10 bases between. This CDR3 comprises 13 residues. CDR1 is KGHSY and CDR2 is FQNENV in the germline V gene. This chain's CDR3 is CASSHIGVEKLFF. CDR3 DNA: TGTGCCAGCAGCCATATCGGGGTGGAAAAACTGTTTTTT.

The CDR3 protein is CASSLSSADNYGYTF. In DNA form, the CDR3 reads TGTGCCAGCAGCTTATCTTCGGCGGATAACTATGGCTACACCTTC. V and J are TRBV11-1 and TRBJ1-2; D gene uncertain. The CDR3 consists of 15 residues. Per the germline V gene, CDR1 is SGHAT and CDR2 is FQDESV (reference sequence). The V and J ends lost 2 bases and 1 base respectively, with 11 bases between them.

This CDR3 reads CASSLWGGGSPKETQYF. CDR3 coding DNA: TGTGCCAGCAGTTTATGGGGGGGTGGCAGTCCGAAAGAGACCCAGTACTTC. The genes are TRBV27 and TRBJ2-5; 7 positions match TRBD2. This CDR3 has 17 amino acids. V lost 1 base to trimming and J lost 3 bases; unmatched junction nucleotides: 11. Germline V gene data show CDR1 as MNHEY and CDR2 as SMNVEV (reference sequence).

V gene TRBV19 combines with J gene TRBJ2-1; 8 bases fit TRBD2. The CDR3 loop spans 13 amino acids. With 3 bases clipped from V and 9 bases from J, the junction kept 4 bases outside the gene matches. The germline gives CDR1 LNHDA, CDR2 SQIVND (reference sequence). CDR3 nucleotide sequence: TGTGCCAGTAGTATTCGGGGGGGGAGTGAGCAGTTCTTC. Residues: CASSIRGGSEQFF. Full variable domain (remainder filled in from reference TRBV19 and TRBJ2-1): DGGITQSPKYLFRKEGQNVTLSCEQNLNHDAMYWYRQDPGQGLRLIYYSQIVNDFQKGDIAEGYSVSREKKESFPLTVTSAQKNPTAFYLCASSIRGGSEQFFGPGTRLTVL.

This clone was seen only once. CDR3 sequence: CASSLGSGRRHEQYF. CDR3 DNA: TGTGCCAGCAGCTTGGGAAGCGGGAGACGGCACGAGCAGTACTTC. V gene TRBV5-6 combines with J gene TRBJ2-7; 8 bases are shared with TRBD2. CDR1 and CDR2 from the germline V gene are SGHDT and YYEEEE. This CDR3 is 15 amino acids long. The ends lost 0 bases at V and 5 bases at J; junction bases unmatched: 7.

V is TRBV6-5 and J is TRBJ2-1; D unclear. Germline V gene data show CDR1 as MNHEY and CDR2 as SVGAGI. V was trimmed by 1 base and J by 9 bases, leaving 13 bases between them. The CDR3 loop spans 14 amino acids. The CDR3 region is CASSYYQRGLEQFF. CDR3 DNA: TGTGCCAGCAGTTACTACCAGCGCGGTCTTGAGCAGTTCTTC.

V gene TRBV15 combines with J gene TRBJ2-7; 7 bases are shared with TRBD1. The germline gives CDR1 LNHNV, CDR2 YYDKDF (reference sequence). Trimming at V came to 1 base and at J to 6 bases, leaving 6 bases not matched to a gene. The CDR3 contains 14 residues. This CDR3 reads CATSRVTGSAEQYF. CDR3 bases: TGTGCCACCAGCAGAGTGACAGGGTCTGCCGAGCAGTACTTC. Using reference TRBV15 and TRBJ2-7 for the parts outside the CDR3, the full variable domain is DAMVIQNPRYQVTQFGKPVTLSCSQTLNHNVMYWYQQKSSQAPKLLFHYYDKDFNNEADTPDNFQSRRPNTSFCFLDIRSPGLGDTAMYLCATSRVTGSAEQYFGPGTRLTVT.

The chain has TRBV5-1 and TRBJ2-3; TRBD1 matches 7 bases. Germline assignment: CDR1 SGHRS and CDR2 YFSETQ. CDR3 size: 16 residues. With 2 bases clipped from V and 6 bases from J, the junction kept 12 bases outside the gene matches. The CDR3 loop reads CASSFLSGQSWDTQYF. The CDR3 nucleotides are TGCGCCAGCAGCTTCCTATCGGGACAGTCGTGGGATACGCAGTATTTT.

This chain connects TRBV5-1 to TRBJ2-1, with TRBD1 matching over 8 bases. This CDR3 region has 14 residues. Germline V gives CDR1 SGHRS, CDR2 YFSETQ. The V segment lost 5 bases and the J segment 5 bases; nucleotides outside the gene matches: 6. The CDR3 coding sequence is TGCGCCAGCAGAAAGCCGGGACAGGACAATGAGCAGTTCTTC. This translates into CASRKPGQDNEQFF.

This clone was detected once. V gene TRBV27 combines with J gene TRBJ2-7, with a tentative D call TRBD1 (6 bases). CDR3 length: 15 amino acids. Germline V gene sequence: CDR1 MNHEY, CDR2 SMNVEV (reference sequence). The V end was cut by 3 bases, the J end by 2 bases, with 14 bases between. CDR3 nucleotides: TGTGCCAGCAGTTTTGGTGCGGCAGGGGCCTACGAGCAGTACTTC. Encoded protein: CASSFGAAGAYEQYF.

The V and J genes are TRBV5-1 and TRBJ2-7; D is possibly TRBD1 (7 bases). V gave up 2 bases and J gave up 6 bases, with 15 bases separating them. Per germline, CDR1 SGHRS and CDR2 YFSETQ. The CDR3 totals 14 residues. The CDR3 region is CASSFGRGVGEQYF. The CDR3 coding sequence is TGCGCCAGCAGCTTCGGCAGGGGGGTGGGCGAGCAGTACTTC.

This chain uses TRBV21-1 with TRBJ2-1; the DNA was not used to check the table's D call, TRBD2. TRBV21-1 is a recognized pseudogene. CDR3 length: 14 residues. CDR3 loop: CASPLAVNYNEQFF. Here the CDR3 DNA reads TGTGCCAGCCCGCTAGCGGTGAACTACAATGAGCAGTTCTTC.

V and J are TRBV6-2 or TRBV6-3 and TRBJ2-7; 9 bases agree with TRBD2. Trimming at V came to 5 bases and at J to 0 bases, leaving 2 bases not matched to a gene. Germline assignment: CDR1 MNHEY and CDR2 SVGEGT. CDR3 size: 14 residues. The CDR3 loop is CASSLAGSSYEQYF. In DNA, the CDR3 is TGTGCCAGCAGTCTAGCGGGGAGCTCCTACGAGCAGTACTTC.

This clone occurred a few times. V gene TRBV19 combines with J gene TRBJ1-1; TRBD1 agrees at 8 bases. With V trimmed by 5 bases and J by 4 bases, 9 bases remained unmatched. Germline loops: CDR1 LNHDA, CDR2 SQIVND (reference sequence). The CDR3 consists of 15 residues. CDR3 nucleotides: TGTGCCAGTAGTCTATGGACAGGGCGAGCCACTGAAGCTTTCTTT. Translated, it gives CASSLWTGRATEAFF.

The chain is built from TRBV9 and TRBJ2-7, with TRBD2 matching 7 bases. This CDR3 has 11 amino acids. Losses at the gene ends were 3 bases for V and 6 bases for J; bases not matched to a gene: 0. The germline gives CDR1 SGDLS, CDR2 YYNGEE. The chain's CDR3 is CASSGGGEQYF. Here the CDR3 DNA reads TGTGCCAGCAGCGGCGGGGGCGAGCAGTACTTC.

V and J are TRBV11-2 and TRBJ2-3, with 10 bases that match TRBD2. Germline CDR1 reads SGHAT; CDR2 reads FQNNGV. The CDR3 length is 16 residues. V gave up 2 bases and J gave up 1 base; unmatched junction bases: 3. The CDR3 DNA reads TGTGCCAGCAGCTTAATGAGCGGGGGGGGCACAGATACGCAGTATTTT. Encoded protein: CASSLMSGGGTDTQYF.

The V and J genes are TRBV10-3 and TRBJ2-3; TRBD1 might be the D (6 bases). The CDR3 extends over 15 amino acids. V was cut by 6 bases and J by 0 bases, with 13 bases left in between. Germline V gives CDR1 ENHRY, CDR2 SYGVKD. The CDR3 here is CAISKDRKSTDTQYF. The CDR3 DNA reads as TGTGCCATCAGCAAGGACAGAAAGAGCACAGATACGCAGTATTTT.